The 5 T cell receptor beta chains presented below share a single source sample, sequenced in a study of blood T cells in healthy people across ages. A sample-barcoded 5' primer and a J-beta primer mix were used in a second PCR of roughly 6 to 11 cycles. TCRdb ran MiXCR on the 5' RACE reads and lists one entry per CDR3 protein. The table has 550,000 to 600,000 distinct CDR3 sequences, 27% seen once. Input material: blood. These receptor sequences come from a woman in her sixties or seventies in good health.

In its sample, this clonotype was seen a few times. V and J are TRBV18 and TRBJ2-1, with a tentative D call TRBD1 (5 bases). V lost 0 bases to trimming and J lost 4 bases, with 10 bases between them. The germline V gene has CDR1 KGHSH and CDR2 LQKENI. The CDR3 loop spans 15 amino acids. CDR3 nucleotide sequence: TGTGCCAGCTCACCACCGAGACAGAGTTACAATGAGCAGTTCTTC. Translated: CASSPPRQSYNEQFF.

This clonotype has only a few counts. The chain has TRBV5-1 and TRBJ1-4; 7 nucleotides line up with TRBD1. Germline V CDR1 and CDR2: SGHRS, YFSETQ. CDR3 length: 14 amino acids. J gave up 10 bases and V 4 bases, and 10 bases lay outside the gene matches. The DNA for the CDR3 is TGCGCCAGCAGCCCAGGGGGGGGAGGACGAAAACTGTTTTTT. It encodes CASSPGGGGRKLFF. Variable domain in full (rest from reference TRBV5-1 and TRBJ1-4): KAGVTQTPRYLIKTRGQQVTLSCSPISGHRSVSWYQQTPGQGLQFLFEYFSETQRNKGNFPGRFSGRQFSNSRSEMNVSTLELGDSALYLCASSPGGGGRKLFFGSGTQLSVL.

CDR3 protein: CSAGTDKETQYF. The CDR3 nucleotides read TGCAGTGCTGGGACAGATAAAGAGACCCAGTACTTC. This chain uses TRBV20-1 with TRBJ2-5, with 7 bases identical to TRBD1. Germline assignment: CDR1 DFQATT and CDR2 SNEGSKA (reference sequence). This CDR3 contains 12 residues. With 5 bases clipped from V and 3 bases from J, the junction kept 3 bases outside the gene matches.

This clonotype was counted only a few times. V gene TRBV5-1 combines with J gene TRBJ2-1; tentative D call: TRBD1 (5 bases). V lost 4 bases to trimming and J lost 3 bases, with 8 bases between them. This CDR3 spans 13 amino acids. Germline V gene sequence: CDR1 SGHRS, CDR2 YFSETQ. The CDR3 loop reads CASSIDSYNEQFF. The CDR3 DNA reads as TGCGCCAGCAGCATAGACAGCTACAATGAGCAGTTCTTC.

This chain connects TRBV4-3 to TRBJ2-5; D perhaps matches TRBD2 (5 bases). Deletions cut 1 base from V and 2 bases from J, with 14 bases between. Germline assignment: CDR1 LGHNA and CDR2 YSLEER. This CDR3 comprises 16 residues. The CDR3 reads CASSQAWWTGQETQYF. The DNA for the CDR3 is TGCGCCAGCAGCCAAGCTTGGTGGACGGGGCAAGAGACCCAGTACTTC.